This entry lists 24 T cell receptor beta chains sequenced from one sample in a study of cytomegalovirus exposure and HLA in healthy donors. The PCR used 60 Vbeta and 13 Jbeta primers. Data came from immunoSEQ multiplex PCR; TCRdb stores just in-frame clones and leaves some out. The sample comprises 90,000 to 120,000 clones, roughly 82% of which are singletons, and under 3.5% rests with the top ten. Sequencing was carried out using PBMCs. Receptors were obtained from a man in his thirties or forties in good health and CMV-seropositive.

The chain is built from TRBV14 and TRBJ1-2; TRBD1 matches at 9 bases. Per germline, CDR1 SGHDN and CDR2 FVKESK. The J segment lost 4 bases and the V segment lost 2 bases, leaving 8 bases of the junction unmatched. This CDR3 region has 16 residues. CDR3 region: CASSQSGTGSVYGYTF. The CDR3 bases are TGTGCCAGCAGCCAATCCGGGACAGGGTCTGTCTATGGCTACACCTTC.

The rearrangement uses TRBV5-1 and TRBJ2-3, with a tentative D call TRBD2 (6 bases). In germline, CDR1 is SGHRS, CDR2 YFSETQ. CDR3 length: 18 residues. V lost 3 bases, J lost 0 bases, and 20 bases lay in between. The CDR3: CASSYQVTSLKSTDTQYF. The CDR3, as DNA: TGCGCCAGCAGCTACCAGGTAACTAGCCTGAAAAGCACAGATACGCAGTATTTT.

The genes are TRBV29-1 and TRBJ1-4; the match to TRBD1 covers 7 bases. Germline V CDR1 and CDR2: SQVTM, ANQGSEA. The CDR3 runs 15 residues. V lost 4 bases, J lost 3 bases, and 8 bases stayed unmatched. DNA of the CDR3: TGCAGCGTTGTTGAACCAGGGACAGCTAATGAAAAACTGTTTTTT. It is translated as CSVVEPGTANEKLFF. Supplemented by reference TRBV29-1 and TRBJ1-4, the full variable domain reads SAVISQKPSRDICQRGTSLTIQCQVDSQVTMMFWYRQQPGQSLTLIATANQGSEATYESGFVIDKFPISRPNLTFSTLTVSNMSPEDSSIYLCSVVEPGTANEKLFFGSGTQLSVL.

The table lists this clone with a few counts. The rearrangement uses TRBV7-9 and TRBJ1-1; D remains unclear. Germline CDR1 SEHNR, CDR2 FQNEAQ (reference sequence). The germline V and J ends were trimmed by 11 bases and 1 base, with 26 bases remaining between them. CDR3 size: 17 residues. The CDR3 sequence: CAHDKADAHYPNTEAFF. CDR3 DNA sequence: TGTGCCCACGATAAGGCCGATGCCCACTACCCGAACACTGAAGCTTTCTTT.

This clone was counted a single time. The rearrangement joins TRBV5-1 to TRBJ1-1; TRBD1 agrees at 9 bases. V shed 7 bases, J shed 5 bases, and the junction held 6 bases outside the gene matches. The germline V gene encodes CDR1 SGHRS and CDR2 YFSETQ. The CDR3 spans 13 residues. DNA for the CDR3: TGCGCCAGCTCAACAGGGGGCGCGACTGAAGCTTTCTTT. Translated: CASSTGGATEAFF.

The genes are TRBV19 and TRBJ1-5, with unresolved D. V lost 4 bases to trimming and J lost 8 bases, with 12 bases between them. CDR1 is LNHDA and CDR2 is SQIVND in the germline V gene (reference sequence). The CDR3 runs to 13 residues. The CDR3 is CASSTTSLEPQHF. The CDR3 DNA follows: TGTGCCAGTAGTACCACGAGTTTGGAGCCCCAGCATTTT.

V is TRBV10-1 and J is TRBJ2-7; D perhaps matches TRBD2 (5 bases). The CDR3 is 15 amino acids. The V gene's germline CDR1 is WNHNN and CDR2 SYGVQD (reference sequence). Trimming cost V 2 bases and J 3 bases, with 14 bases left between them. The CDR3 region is CASSEASSGDYEQYF. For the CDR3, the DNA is TGCGCCAGCAGTGAGGCAAGCAGCGGAGACTACGAGCAGTACTTC.

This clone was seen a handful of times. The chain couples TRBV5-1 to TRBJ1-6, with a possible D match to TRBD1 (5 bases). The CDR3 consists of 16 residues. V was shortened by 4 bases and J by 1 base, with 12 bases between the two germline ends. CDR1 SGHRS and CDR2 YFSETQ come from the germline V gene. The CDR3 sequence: CASSVDRGSYNSPLHF. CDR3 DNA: TGCGCCAGCAGCGTTGACAGAGGTTCCTATAATTCACCCCTCCACTTT.

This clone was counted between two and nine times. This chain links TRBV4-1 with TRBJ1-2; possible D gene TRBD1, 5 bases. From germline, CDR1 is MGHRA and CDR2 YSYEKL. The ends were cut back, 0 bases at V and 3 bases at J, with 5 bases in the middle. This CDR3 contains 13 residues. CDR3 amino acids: CASSQDRDYGYTF. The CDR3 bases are TGCGCCAGCAGCCAAGACAGGGACTATGGCTACACCTTC.

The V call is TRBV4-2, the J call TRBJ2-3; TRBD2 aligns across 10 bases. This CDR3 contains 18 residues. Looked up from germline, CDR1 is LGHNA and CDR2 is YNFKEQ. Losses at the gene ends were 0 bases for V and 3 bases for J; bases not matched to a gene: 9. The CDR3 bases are TGTGCCAGCAGCCAAGATATCGGTAGCGGGGGGCGAACAGATACGCAGTATTTT. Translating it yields CASSQDIGSGGRTDTQYF.

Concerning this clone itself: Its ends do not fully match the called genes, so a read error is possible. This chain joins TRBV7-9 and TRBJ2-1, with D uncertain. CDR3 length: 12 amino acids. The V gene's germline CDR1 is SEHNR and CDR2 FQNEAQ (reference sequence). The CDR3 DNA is TGTTCCAGCAGCTTAGAGCGCTATGAGCAGTTCTTC. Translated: CSSSLERYEQFF.

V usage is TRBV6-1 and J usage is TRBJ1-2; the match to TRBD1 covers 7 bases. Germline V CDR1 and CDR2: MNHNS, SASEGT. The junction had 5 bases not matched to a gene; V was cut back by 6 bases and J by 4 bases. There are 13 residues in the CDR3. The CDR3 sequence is CASRVDRAYGYTF. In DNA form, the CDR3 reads TGTGCCAGCAGAGTTGACAGGGCCTATGGCTACACCTTC.

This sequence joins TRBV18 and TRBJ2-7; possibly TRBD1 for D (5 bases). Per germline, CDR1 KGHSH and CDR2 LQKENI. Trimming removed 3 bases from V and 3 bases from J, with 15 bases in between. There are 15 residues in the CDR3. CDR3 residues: CASSPRQSVGYEQYF. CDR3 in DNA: TGTGCCAGCTCACCCCGACAGAGTGTAGGCTACGAGCAGTACTTC.

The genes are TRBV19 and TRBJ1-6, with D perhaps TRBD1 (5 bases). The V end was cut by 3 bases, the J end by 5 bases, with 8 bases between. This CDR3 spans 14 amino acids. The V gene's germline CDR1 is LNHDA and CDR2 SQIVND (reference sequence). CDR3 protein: CASSIGGDNSPLHF. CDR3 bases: TGTGCCAGTAGTATCGGGGGAGATAATTCACCCCTCCACTTT.

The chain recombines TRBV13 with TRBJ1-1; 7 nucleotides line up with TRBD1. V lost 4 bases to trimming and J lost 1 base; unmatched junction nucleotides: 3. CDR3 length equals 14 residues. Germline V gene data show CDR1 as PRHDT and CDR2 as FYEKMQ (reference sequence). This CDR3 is CASSYRGRNTEAFF. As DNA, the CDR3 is TGTGCCAGCAGCTACAGGGGAAGGAACACTGAAGCTTTCTTT.

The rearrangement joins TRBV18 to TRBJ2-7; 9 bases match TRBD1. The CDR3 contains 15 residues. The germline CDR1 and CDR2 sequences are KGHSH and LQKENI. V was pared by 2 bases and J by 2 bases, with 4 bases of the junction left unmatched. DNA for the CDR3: TGTGCCAGCTCACCAGGGACAGGGAGGGCCTACGAGCAGTACTTC. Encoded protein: CASSPGTGRAYEQYF.

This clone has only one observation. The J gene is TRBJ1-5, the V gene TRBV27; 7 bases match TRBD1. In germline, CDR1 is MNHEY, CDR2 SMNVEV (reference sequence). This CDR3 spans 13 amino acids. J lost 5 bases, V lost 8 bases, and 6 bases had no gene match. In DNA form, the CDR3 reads TGTGCCAGCTGTCTCACAGGGGATCAGCCCCAGCATTTT. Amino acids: CASCLTGDQPQHF.

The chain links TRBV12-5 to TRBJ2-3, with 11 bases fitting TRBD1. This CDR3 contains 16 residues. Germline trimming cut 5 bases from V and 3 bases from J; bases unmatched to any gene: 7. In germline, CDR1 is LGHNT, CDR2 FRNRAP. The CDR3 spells CASGPGRDRGTDTQYF. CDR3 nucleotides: TGTGCTAGTGGTCCGGGCCGGGACAGGGGGACAGATACGCAGTATTTT.

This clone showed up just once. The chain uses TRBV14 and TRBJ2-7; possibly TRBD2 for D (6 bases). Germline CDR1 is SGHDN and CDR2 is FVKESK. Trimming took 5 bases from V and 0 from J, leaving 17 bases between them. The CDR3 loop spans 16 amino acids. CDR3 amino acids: CASSVLGSAGSYEQYF. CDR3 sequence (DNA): TGTGCCAGCAGCGTTCTCGGCTCAGCGGGCTCCTACGAGCAGTACTTC. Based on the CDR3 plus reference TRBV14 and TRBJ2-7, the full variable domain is EAGVTQFPSHSVIEKGQTVTLRCDPISGHDNLYWYRRVMGKEIKFLLHFVKESKQDESGMPNNRFLAERTGGTYSTLKVQPAELEDSGVYFCASSVLGSAGSYEQYFGPGTRLTVT.

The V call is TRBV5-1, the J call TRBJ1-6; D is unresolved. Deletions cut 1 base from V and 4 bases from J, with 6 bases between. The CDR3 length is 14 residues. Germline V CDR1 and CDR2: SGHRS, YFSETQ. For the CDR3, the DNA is TGCGCCAGCAGCTTGTCACAGTATAATTCACCCCTCCACTTT. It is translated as CASSLSQYNSPLHF.

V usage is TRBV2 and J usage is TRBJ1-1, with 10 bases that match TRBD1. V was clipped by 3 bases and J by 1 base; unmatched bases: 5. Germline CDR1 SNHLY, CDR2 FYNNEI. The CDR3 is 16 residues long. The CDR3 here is CASSETRQGANTEAFF. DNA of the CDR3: TGTGCCAGCAGTGAGACCCGACAGGGGGCGAACACTGAAGCTTTCTTT.

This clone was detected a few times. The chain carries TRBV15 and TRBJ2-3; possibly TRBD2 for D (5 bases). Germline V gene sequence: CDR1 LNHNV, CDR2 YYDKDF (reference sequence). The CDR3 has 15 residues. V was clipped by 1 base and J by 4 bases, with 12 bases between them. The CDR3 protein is CATSRARGGADTQYF. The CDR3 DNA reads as TGTGCCACCAGCAGAGCCCGGGGTGGTGCAGATACGCAGTATTTT.

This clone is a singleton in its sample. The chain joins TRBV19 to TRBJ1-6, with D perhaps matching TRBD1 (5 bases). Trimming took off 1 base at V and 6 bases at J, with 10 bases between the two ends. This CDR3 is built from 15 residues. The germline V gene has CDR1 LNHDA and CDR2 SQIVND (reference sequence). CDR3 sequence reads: CASSIATDPNSPLHF. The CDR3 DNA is TGTGCCAGTAGTATAGCGACAGATCCTAATTCACCCCTCCACTTT.

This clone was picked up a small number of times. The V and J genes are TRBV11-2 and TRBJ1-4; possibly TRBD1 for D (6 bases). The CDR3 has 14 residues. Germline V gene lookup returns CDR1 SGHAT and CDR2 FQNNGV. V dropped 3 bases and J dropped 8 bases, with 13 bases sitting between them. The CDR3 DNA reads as TGTGCCAGCAGCTTTCAGGGGATTTACGAAAAACTGTTTTTT. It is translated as CASSFQGIYEKLFF. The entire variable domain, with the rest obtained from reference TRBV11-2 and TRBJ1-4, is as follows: EAGVAQSPRYKIIEKRQSVAFWCNPISGHATLYWYQQILGQGPKLLIQFQNNGVVDDSQLPKDRFSAERLKGVDSTLKIQPAKLEDSAVYLCASSFQGIYEKLFFGSGTQLSVL.